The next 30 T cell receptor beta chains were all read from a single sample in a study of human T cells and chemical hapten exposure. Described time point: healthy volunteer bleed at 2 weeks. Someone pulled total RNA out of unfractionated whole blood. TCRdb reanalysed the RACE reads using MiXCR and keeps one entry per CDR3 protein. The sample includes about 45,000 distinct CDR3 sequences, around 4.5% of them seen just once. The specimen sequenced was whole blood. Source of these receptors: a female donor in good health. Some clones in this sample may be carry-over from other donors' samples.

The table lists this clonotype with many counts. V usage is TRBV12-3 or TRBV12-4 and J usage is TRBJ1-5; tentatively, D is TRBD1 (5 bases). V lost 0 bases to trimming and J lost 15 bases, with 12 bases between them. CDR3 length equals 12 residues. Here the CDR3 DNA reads TGTGCCAGCAGTTTAGCGGGGGGGGGATGGCATTTT. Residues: CASSLAGGGWHF.

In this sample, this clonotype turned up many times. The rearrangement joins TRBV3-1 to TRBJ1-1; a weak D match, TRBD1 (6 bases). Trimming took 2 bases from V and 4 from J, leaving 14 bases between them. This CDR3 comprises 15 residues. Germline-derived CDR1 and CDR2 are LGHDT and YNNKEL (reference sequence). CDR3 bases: TGTGCCAGCAGCCAACTGGGGAGGGGGAGCACTGAAGCTTTCTTT. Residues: CASSQLGRGSTEAFF.

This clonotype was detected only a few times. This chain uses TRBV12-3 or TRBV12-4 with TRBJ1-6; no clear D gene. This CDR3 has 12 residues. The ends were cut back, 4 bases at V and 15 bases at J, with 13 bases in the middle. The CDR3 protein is CASSYGRQLLHF. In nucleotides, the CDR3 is TGTGCCAGCAGTTACGGCAGGCAACTCCTCCACTTT.

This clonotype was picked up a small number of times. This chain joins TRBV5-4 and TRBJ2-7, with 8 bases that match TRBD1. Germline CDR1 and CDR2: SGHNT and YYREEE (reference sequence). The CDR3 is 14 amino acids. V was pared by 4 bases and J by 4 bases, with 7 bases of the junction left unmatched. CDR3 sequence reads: CASSPGTGRYEQYF. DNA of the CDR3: TGTGCCAGCAGCCCCGGGACAGGCCGGTACGAGCAGTACTTC.

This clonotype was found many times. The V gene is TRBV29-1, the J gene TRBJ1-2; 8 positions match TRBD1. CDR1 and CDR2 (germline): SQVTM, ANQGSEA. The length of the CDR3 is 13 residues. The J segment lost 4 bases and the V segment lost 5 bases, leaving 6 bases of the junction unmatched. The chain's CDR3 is CSVHGDRFYGYTF. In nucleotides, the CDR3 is TGCAGCGTTCACGGGGACAGGTTCTATGGCTACACCTTC.

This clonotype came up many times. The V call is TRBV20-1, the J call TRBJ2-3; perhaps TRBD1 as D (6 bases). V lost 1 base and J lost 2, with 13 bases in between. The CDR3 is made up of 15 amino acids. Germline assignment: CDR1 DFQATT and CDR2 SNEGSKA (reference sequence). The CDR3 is CSARGTRGYTDTQYF. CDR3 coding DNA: TGCAGTGCTAGAGGGACCAGGGGTTACACAGATACGCAGTATTTT.

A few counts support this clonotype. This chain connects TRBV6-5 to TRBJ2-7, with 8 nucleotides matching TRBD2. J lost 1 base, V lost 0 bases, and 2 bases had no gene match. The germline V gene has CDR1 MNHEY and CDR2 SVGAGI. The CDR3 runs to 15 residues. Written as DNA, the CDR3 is TGTGCCAGCAGTTACTCGACGGGGGGGTCCTACGAGCAGTACTTC. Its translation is CASSYSTGGSYEQYF.

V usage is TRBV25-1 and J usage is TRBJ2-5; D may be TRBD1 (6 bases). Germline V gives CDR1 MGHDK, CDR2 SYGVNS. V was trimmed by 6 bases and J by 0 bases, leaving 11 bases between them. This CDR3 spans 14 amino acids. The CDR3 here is CASSLTGYQETQYF. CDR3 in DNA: TGTGCCAGCAGCTTAACAGGGTACCAAGAGACCCAGTACTTC.

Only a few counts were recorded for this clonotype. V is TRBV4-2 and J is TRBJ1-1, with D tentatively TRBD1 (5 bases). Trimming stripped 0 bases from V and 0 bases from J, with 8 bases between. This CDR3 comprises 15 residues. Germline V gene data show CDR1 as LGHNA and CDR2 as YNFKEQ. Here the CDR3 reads CASSQDPGLNTEAFF. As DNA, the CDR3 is TGTGCCAGCAGCCAAGACCCGGGGCTGAACACTGAAGCTTTCTTT.

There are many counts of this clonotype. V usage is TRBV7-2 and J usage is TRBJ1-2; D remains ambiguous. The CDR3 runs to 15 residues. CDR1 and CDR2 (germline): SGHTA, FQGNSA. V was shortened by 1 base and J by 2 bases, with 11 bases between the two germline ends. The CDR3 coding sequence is TGTGCCAGCAGCTTAGGGAATCCCCTCAACTATGGCTACACCTTC. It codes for CASSLGNPLNYGYTF.

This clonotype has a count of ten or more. The CDR3: CASMTSTEAFF. The CDR3 bases are TGTGCCAGCATGACGAGCACTGAAGCTTTCTTT. The genes are TRBV3-1 and TRBJ1-1; D is ambiguous. The CDR3 runs 11 residues. Germline V gene lookup returns CDR1 LGHDT and CDR2 YNNKEL (reference sequence). Deletions cut 7 bases from V and 4 bases from J, with 7 bases between.

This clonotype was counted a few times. The CDR3 DNA reads TGTGCCAGCAGTCCCAACTACGTAGCCTCCGTGGGCTACACCTTC. This gives the protein CASSPNYVASVGYTF. The V call is TRBV12-3 or TRBV12-4, the J call TRBJ1-2; D is undetermined. V lost 5 bases and J lost 8, with 21 bases in between. The CDR3 runs to 15 residues.

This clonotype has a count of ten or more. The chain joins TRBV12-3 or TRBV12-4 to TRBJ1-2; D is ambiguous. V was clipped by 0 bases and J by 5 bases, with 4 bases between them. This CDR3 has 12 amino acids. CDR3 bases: TGTGCCAGCAGTTTAGCTAGATATGGCTACACCTTC. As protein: CASSLARYGYTF.

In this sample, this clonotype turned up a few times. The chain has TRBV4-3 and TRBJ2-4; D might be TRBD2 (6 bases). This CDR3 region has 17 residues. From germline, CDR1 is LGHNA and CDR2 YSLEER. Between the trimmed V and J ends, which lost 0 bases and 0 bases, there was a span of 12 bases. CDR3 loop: CASSQEDGGLAKNIQYF. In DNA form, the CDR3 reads TGCGCCAGCAGCCAAGAGGACGGGGGACTAGCCAAAAACATTCAGTACTTC.

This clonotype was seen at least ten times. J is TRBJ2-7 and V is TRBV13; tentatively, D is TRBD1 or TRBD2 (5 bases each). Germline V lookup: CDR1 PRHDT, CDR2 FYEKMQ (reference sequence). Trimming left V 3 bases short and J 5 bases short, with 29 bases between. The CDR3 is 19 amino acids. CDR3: CASSFLGASGTGIPNEQYF. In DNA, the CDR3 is TGTGCCAGCAGCTTCCTAGGGGCATCCGGGACGGGGATTCCGAACGAGCAGTACTTC.

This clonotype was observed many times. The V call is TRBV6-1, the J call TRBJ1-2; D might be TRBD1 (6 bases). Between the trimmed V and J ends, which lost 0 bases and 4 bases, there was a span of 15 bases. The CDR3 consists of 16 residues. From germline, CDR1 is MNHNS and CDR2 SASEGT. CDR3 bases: TGTGCCAGCAGTGAAGCGGGATCAGGACAGAGCTATGGCTACACCTTC. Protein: CASSEAGSGQSYGYTF.

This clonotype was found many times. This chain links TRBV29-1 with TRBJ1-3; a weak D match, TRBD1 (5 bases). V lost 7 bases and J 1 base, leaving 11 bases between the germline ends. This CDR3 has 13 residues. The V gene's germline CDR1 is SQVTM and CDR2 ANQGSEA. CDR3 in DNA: TGCAGCGCTAACAGGTTATCTGGAAACACCATATATTTT. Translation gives CSANRLSGNTIYF.

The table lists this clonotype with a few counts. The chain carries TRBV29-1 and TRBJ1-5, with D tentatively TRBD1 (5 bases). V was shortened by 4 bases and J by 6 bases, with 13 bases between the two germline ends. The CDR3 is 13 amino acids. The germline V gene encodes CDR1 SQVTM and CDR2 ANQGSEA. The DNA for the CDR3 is TGCAGCGTTGGGGCAGGGAACAGTCAGCCCCAGCATTTT. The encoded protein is CSVGAGNSQPQHF.

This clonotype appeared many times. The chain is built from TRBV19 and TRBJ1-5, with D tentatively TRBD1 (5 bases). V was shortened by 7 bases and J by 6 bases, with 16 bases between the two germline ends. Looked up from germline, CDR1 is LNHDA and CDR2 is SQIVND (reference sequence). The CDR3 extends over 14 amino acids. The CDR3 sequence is CASTPLQGSQPQHF. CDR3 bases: TGTGCCAGTACTCCCCTCCAGGGAAGTCAGCCCCAGCATTTT.

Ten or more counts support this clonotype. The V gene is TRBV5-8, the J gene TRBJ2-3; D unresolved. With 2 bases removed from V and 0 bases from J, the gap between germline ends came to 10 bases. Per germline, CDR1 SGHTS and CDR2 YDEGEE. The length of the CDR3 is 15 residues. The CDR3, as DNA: TGTGCCAGCAGCTTCAGGAAGGGAAGCACAGATACGCAGTATTTT. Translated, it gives CASSFRKGSTDTQYF. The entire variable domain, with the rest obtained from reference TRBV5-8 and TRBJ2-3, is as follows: EAGVTQSPTHLIKTRGQQATLRCSPISGHTSVYWYQQALGLGLQFLLWYDEGEERNRGNFPPRFSGRQFPNYSSELNVNALELEDSALYLCASSFRKGSTDTQYFGPGTRLTVL.

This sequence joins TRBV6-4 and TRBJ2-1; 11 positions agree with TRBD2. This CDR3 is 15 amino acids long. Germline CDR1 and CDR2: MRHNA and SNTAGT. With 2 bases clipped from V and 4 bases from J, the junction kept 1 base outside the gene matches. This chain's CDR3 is CASSDASGGYNEQFF. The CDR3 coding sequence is TGTGCCAGCAGTGACGCTAGCGGGGGGTACAATGAGCAGTTCTTC.

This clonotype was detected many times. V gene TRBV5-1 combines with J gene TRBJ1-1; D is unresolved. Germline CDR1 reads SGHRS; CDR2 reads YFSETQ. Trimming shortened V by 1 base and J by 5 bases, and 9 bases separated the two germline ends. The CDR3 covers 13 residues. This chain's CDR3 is CASSLFPETEAFF. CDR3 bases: TGCGCCAGCAGCTTGTTTCCGGAGACTGAAGCTTTCTTT.

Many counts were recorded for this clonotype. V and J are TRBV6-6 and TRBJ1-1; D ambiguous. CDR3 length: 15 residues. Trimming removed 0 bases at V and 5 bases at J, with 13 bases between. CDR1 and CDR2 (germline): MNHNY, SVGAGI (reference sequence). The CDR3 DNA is TGTGCCAGCAGTTACTCAGGGTATGGAATGACTGAAGCTTTCTTT. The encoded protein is CASSYSGYGMTEAFF.

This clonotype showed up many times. This CDR3 is CASSWVGPSYEQYF. As DNA, the CDR3 is TGTGCCAGCAGTTGGGTCGGCCCTTCCTACGAGCAGTACTTC. The chain recombines TRBV4-2 with TRBJ2-7; D remains unclear. The CDR3 loop spans 14 amino acids. V lost 6 bases and J lost 1, with 13 bases in between. CDR1 is LGHNA and CDR2 is YNFKEQ in the germline V gene.

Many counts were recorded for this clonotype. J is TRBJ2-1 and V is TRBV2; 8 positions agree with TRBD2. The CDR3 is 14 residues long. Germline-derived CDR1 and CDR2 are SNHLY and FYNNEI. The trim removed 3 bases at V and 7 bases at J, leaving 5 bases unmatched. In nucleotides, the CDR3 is TGTGCCAGCAGTGATGGCGGGGGGCATAATGAGCAGTTCTTC. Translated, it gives CASSDGGGHNEQFF.

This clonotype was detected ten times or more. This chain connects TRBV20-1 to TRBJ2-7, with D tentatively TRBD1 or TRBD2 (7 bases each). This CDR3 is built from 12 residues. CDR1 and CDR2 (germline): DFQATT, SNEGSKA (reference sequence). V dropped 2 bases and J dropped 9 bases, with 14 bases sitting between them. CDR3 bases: TGCAGTGCTAGACAACAGGGGAGGGGGCAGTACTTC. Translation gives CSARQQGRGQYF.

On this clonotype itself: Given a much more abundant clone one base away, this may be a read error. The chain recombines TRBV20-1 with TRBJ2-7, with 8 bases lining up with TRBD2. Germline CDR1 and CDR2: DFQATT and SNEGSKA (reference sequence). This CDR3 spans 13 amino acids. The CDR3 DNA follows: TGCAGTGCTCCCCGGGGGGGGATCTACGAGCATTACTTC. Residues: CSAPRGGIYEHYF.

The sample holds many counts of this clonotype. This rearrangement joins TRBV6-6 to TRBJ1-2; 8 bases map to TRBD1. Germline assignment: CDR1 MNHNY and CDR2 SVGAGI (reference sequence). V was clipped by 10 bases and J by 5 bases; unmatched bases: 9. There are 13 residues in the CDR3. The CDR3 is CAIPGTGLYGYTF. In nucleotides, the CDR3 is TGTGCCATCCCCGGGACAGGCCTTTATGGCTACACCTTC.

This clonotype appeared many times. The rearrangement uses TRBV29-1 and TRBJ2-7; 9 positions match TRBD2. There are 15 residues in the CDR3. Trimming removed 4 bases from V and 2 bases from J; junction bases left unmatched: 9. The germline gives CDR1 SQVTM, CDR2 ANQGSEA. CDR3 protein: CSVGISGGSTYEQYF. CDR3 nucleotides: TGCAGCGTTGGAATTAGCGGGGGCTCAACCTACGAGCAGTACTTC.

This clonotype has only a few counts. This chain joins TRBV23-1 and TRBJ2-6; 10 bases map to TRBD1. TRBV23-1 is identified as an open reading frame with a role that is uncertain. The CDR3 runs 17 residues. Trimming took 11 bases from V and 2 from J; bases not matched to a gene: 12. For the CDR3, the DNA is TGCGCCGGGGAGGGGACAGGGGATCCCCCTGGGGCCAACGTCCTGACTTTC. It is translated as CAGEGTGDPPGANVLTF.